This T cell receptor beta chain is drawn from a study of blood T cell repertoires in COVID-19. Assay used: immunoSEQ multiplex PCR; TCRdb lists only in-frame clones, some missing. The sample shows 200,000 to 300,000 clones, about 93% of them seen only once. Trimming removed 3 bases from V and 2 bases from J, with 7 bases in between. The CDR3 extends over 13 amino acids. CDR1 and CDR2 from the germline V gene are LNHDA and SQIVND (reference sequence). Sequencing input: peripheral blood. The chain couples TRBV19 to TRBJ2-5; D remains unclear. This clonotype originated in a young man with COVID-19, enrolled during active disease. The CDR3 nucleotides are TGTGCCAGTAGTATGTCGAGGCAAGAGACCCAGTACTTC. It yields the protein CASSMSRQETQYF.